This section outlines one T cell receptor (beta chain) sequence together with its context. Its antigen is undetermined. The sample originates from a study of post-analysis software for immune sequencing data. Broader study findings: A significant reduction in normalized Chao1 diversity was observed in multiple sclerosis patients versus controls. The five TRBV segments detected at higher frequency in patients than in controls included TRBV5-6, TRBV5-1 and TRBV20-1.

Unique molecular identifiers tagged the TCR beta cDNA libraries. TCRdb recomputed calls from the PCR reads with MiXCR, one row per CDR3 protein. The sample carries about 810,000 distinct CDR3 sequences, 53% recorded once. The CDR3 loop spans 18 amino acids. J was trimmed by 0 bases and V by 2 bases; bases with no gene match: 4. CDR1 is SGHAT, CDR2 FQDESV, per germline (reference sequence). The V call is TRBV11-1, the J call TRBJ2-6; 10 nucleotides agree with TRBD2. The specimen was blood. The clonotype was recovered from a girl aged 5 to 17 with multiple sclerosis. DNA of the CDR3: TGTGCCAGCAGCTTATGGGCTAGCGGGGGCTCTGGGGCCAACGTCCTGACTTTC. It encodes CASSLWASGGSGANVLTF.